These 23 T cell receptor beta chains were all obtained from the same sample, sequenced in a study of early T cells in non-severe SARS-CoV-2 infection. One entry per CDR3 protein, called by TCRdb with MiXCR from the 5' RACE reads. The table shows tens of thousands of distinct CDR3 sequences, with roughly 6% occurring only once. Sequencing was performed on whole blood. The receptors shown here come from an adult who was a healthcare worker with PCR-confirmed SARS-CoV-2 infection or an uninfected control (not recorded which).

The V gene is TRBV4-3, the J gene TRBJ1-5, with TRBD1 matching over 8 bases. The V segment lost 2 bases and the J segment 6 bases; nucleotides outside the gene matches: 6. CDR3 size: 15 residues. Germline assignment: CDR1 LGHNA and CDR2 YSLEER. The CDR3 region is CASSQQTGDGQPQHF. CDR3 coding DNA: TGCGCCAGCAGCCAACAGACAGGGGACGGTCAGCCCCAGCATTTT.

This clonotype has a handful of counts. J is TRBJ2-7 and V is TRBV23-1; D gene uncertain. TRBV23-1 is filed as an ORF, its function uncertain. Trimming took off 7 bases at V and 2 bases at J, with 15 bases between the two ends. The CDR3 length is 14 residues. CDR3 nucleotide sequence: TGCGCCAGCACCCCGGTGGGCGCCGCCTACGAGCAGTACTTC. It yields the protein CASTPVGAAYEQYF.

This clonotype has ten or more counts. V usage is TRBV2 and J usage is TRBJ2-1; 8 positions agree with TRBD2. With V trimmed by 2 bases and J by 1 base, 4 bases remained unmatched. This CDR3 has 16 residues. The germline V gene encodes CDR1 SNHLY and CDR2 FYNNEI. The CDR3 DNA is TGTGCCAGCAGTGAAACGCGGGGGGTGTCCTACAATGAGCAGTTCTTC. Translating gives CASSETRGVSYNEQFF.

This clonotype was detected a few times. The V gene is TRBV29-1, the J gene TRBJ2-3; a weak D match, TRBD2 (5 bases). This CDR3 is 13 amino acids long. CDR1 SQVTM and CDR2 ANQGSEA come from the germline V gene. V was trimmed by 4 bases and J by 2 bases, leaving 10 bases between them. CDR3 sequence (DNA): TGCAGCGTTGCCGAGGGTTACACAGATACGCAGTATTTT. This sequence encodes CSVAEGYTDTQYF.

The rearrangement joins TRBV19 to TRBJ2-1; 12 bases fit TRBD2. Germline V gene sequence: CDR1 LNHDA, CDR2 SQIVND (reference sequence). CDR3 length: 13 residues. V lost 5 bases and J lost 12; bases outside the gene matches: 5. The CDR3 DNA sequence: TGTGCCAGTAGTTCTCGGACTAGCGGGATGCAGTTCTTC. This sequence encodes CASSSRTSGMQFF. The entire variable domain, with the rest obtained from reference TRBV19 and TRBJ2-1, is as follows: DGGITQSPKYLFRKEGQNVTLSCEQNLNHDAMYWYRQDPGQGLRLIYYSQIVNDFQKGDIAEGYSVSREKKESFPLTVTSAQKNPTAFYLCASSSRTSGMQFFGPGTRLTVL.

In its sample, this clonotype was seen a few times. The chain employs TRBV18 and TRBJ1-1; D may be TRBD1 (5 bases). CDR1 and CDR2 (germline): KGHSH, LQKENI. Trimming took 3 bases from V and 0 from J, leaving 20 bases between them. This CDR3 is built from 18 residues. The CDR3 DNA sequence: TGTGCCAGCTCACCCTCAATCGAGACAGTCAGAATGAACACTGAAGCTTTCTTT. Protein: CASSPSIETVRMNTEAFF.

In its sample, this clonotype was seen many times. The V call is TRBV12-3 or TRBV12-4, the J call TRBJ1-5; D is possibly TRBD1 (5 bases). V was pared by 3 bases and J by 7 bases, with 13 bases between. The CDR3 contains 14 residues. The CDR3, as DNA: TGTGCCAGCAGTTTCTTGGGGGGTGGGCAGCCCCAGCATTTT. It codes for CASSFLGGGQPQHF.

A word on this clonotype: This may come from a read error, since a much larger clone is one base off. The chain has TRBV5-1 and TRBJ1-6; D might be TRBD1 (6 bases). The CDR3 length is 14 residues. From germline, CDR1 is SGHRS and CDR2 YFSETQ. As DNA, the CDR3 is TGCGCCAGCAGCGGAGACAGGCGGAATTCATCCCTCCACTTT. Its translation: CASSGDRRNSSLHF.

The rearrangement joins TRBV28 to TRBJ1-1; D remains unclear. This CDR3 has 13 residues. Germline V gene sequence: CDR1 MDHEN, CDR2 SYDVKM. V lost 4 bases, J lost 1 base, and 7 bases lay in between. CDR3 coding DNA: TGTGCCAGCAGTTCGGACGAGAACACTGAAGCTTTCTTT. The encoded protein is CASSSDENTEAFF.

The chain combines TRBV7-6 with TRBJ2-7; TRBD2 might be the D (6 bases). The V end lost 4 bases, the J end lost 2 bases, and 9 bases lay between the germline ends. The CDR3 covers 13 residues. Germline CDR1 SGHVS, CDR2 FNYEAQ. DNA for the CDR3: TGTGCCAGCAGCTGGGGCGGGACCTACGAGCAGTACTTC. Translation gives CASSWGGTYEQYF.

This clonotype occurred a few times. The chain links TRBV12-3 or TRBV12-4 to TRBJ2-7, with TRBD1 matching over 9 bases. There are 16 residues in the CDR3. V lost 6 bases, J lost 1 base, and 10 bases stayed unmatched. The CDR3 DNA reads as TGTGCCAGCAGCCCAGGCCCGGGACAGGGTTCCTACGAGCAGTACTTC. This encodes CASSPGPGQGSYEQYF.

V and J are TRBV18 and TRBJ2-5; D gene ambiguous. This CDR3 is 11 amino acids long. Between the trimmed V and J ends, which lost 3 bases and 4 bases, there was a span of 3 bases. Germline loops: CDR1 KGHSH, CDR2 LQKENI. CDR3 DNA sequence: TGTGCCAGCTCACCGCTAGAGACCCAGTACTTC. Translating it yields CASSPLETQYF.

This clonotype was observed a handful of times. CDR3 DNA: TGTGCCACCAGCGCAGGGAGCATAGAGACCCAGTACTTC. This encodes CATSAGSIETQYF. The chain couples TRBV15 to TRBJ2-5, with D possibly called TRBD1 or TRBD2 (5 bases each). Germline values: CDR1 LNHNV, CDR2 YYDKDF (reference sequence). Trimming took 5 bases from V and 4 from J, leaving 11 bases between them. The CDR3 consists of 13 residues.

This clonotype was recorded at least ten times. The chain joins TRBV6-6 to TRBJ2-5; D may be TRBD1 or TRBD2 (5 bases each). CDR3 length: 15 residues. V was cut by 6 bases and J by 1 base, with 15 bases left in between. From germline, CDR1 is MNHNY and CDR2 SVGAGI (reference sequence). The CDR3 region has the DNA TGTGCCAGCAGCAGGAGTGGGGCGGGCCAAGAGACCCAGTACTTC. It translates to CASSRSGAGQETQYF.

This clonotype was found many times. V gene TRBV28 combines with J gene TRBJ1-1; D is uncertain. There are 14 residues in the CDR3. Per the germline V gene, CDR1 is MDHEN and CDR2 is SYDVKM. V dropped 6 bases and J dropped 3 bases, with 14 bases sitting between them. As DNA, the CDR3 is TGTGCCAGCAGGGCCCCGGCGGCGGACACTGAAGCTTTCTTT. The encoded protein is CASRAPAADTEAFF.

The gene calls are TRBV14 and TRBJ2-1; possibly TRBD2 for D (6 bases). Germline V gives CDR1 SGHDN, CDR2 FVKESK. This CDR3 has 13 residues. V dropped 5 bases and J dropped 7 bases, with 12 bases sitting between them. CDR3 amino acids: CASSKGLLNEQFF. CDR3 nucleotide sequence: TGTGCCAGCAGCAAGGGACTTTTGAATGAGCAGTTCTTC. Combining the CDR3 with reference TRBV14 and TRBJ2-1 gives the whole variable domain EAGVTQFPSHSVIEKGQTVTLRCDPISGHDNLYWYRRVMGKEIKFLLHFVKESKQDESGMPNNRFLAERTGGTYSTLKVQPAELEDSGVYFCASSKGLLNEQFFGPGTRLTVL.

This clonotype has just a few counts. The chain combines TRBV7-9 with TRBJ2-7; the match to TRBD1 covers 7 bases. The CDR3 spans 14 residues. The J segment lost 3 bases and the V segment lost 3 bases, leaving 5 bases of the junction unmatched. The germline V gene encodes CDR1 SEHNR and CDR2 FQNEAQ (reference sequence). This CDR3 reads CASSFGPGGYEQYF. The DNA for the CDR3 is TGTGCCAGCAGCTTCGGCCCAGGGGGCTACGAGCAGTACTTC.

This clonotype was counted many times. The V gene is TRBV4-2, the J gene TRBJ2-2; tentatively, D is TRBD1 (5 bases). The V gene's germline CDR1 is LGHNA and CDR2 YNFKEQ. V was clipped by 0 bases and J by 7 bases, with 6 bases between them. This CDR3 contains 13 residues. CDR3 residues: CASSQETDGELFF. The CDR3 bases are TGTGCCAGCAGCCAAGAGACAGACGGGGAGCTGTTTTTT.

This clonotype was counted many times. J is TRBJ2-3 and V is TRBV5-1; 8 bases align to TRBD1. Per the germline V gene, CDR1 is SGHRS and CDR2 is YFSETQ. The CDR3 spans 15 residues. V was clipped by 4 bases and J by 3 bases; unmatched bases: 7. CDR3 in DNA: TGCGCCAGCAGCGCGGGACAGGTGGTAACAGATACGCAGTATTTT. Translating gives CASSAGQVVTDTQYF. The variable domain in full, with the rest retrieved from reference TRBV5-1 and TRBJ2-3, is KAGVTQTPRYLIKTRGQQVTLSCSPISGHRSVSWYQQTPGQGLQFLFEYFSETQRNKGNFPGRFSGRQFSNSRSEMNVSTLELGDSALYLCASSAGQVVTDTQYFGPGTRLTVL.

This clonotype was seen at least ten times. V gene TRBV19 combines with J gene TRBJ1-1; D gene unclear. The V end lost 7 bases, the J end lost 0 bases, and 15 bases lay between the germline ends. The CDR3 is 15 residues long. Germline V gene sequence: CDR1 LNHDA, CDR2 SQIVND (reference sequence). CDR3 region: CASTTSGRLNTEAFF. The CDR3 DNA follows: TGTGCCAGTACAACCAGCGGACGGCTGAACACTGAAGCTTTCTTT.

This clonotype showed up just a few times. Here the CDR3 reads CASSFIGANVLTF. CDR3 in DNA: TGCGCCAGCAGCTTTATTGGGGCCAACGTCCTGACTTTC. This chain connects TRBV5-1 to TRBJ2-6; D gene uncertain. CDR3 length equals 13 residues. In germline, CDR1 is SGHRS, CDR2 YFSETQ. V lost 2 bases and J 3 bases, leaving 3 bases between the germline ends.

This clonotype was observed many times. V is TRBV29-1 and J is TRBJ1-5; D might be TRBD1 (5 bases). CDR1 and CDR2 (germline): SQVTM, ANQGSEA. Trimming removed 4 bases from V and 4 bases from J, with 11 bases in between. The CDR3 runs to 13 residues. The CDR3 DNA follows: TGCAGCGTTGTGACAGCCCAGAATCAGCCCCAGCATTTT. It is translated as CSVVTAQNQPQHF.

This clonotype was recorded at least ten times. This chain connects TRBV6-4 to TRBJ2-1; the D call may be TRBD1 or TRBD2 (5 bases each). Germline lookup yields CDR1 MRHNA and CDR2 SNTAGT. Between the trimmed V and J ends, which lost 10 bases and 0 bases, there was a span of 16 bases. The CDR3 extends over 15 amino acids. This CDR3 is CATSPGGSSYNEQFF. In nucleotides, the CDR3 is TGTGCCACCTCCCCTGGGGGTAGCTCCTACAATGAGCAGTTCTTC.